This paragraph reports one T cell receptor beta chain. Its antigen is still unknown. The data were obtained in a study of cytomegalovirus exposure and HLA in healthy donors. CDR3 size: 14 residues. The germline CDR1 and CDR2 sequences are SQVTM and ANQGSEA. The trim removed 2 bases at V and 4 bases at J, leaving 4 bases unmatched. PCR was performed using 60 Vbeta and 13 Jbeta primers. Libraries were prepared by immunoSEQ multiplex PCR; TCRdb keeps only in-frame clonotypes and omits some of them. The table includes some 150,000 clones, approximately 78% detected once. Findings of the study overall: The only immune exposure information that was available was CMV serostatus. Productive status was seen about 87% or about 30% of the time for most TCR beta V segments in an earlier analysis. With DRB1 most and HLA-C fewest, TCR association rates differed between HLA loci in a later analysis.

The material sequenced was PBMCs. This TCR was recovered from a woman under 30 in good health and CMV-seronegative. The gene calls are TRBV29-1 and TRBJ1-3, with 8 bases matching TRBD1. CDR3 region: CSVETGGGGNTIYF. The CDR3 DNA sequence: TGCAGCGTTGAAACAGGGGGGGGAGGAAACACCATATATTTT.